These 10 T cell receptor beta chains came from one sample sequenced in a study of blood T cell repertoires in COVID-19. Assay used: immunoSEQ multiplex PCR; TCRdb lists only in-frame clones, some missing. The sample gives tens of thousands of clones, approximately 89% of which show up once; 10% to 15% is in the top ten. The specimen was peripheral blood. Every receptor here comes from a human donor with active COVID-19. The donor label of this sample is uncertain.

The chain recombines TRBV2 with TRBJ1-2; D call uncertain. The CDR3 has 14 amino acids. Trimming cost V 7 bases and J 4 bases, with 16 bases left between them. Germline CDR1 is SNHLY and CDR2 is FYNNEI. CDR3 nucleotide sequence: TGTGCCAGCATCCCCGACGAGGGAGGCTATGGCTACACCTTC. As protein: CASIPDEGGYGYTF.

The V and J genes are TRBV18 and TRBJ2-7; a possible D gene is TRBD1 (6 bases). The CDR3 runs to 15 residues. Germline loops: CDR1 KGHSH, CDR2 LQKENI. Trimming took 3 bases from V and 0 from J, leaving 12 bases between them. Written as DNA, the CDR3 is TGTGCCAGCTCACCGCGACAGGAGCCCTCCTACGAGCAGTACTTC. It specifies CASSPRQEPSYEQYF.

CDR3 sequence (DNA): TGTGCCAGCAGTATACCCCAGGGGGTACATCAGCCCCAGCATTTT. This gives the protein CASSIPQGVHQPQHF. The chain links TRBV28 to TRBJ1-5, with 7 bases lining up with TRBD1. From germline, CDR1 is MDHEN and CDR2 SYDVKM. The CDR3 sequence is 15 residues long. J was trimmed by 5 bases and V by 5 bases; bases with no gene match: 9.

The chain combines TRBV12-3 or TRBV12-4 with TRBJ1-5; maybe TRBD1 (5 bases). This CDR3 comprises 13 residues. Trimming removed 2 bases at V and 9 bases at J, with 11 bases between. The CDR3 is CASSLQGLSPQHF. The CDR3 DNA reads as TGTGCCAGCAGTTTACAGGGACTGTCGCCCCAGCATTTT.

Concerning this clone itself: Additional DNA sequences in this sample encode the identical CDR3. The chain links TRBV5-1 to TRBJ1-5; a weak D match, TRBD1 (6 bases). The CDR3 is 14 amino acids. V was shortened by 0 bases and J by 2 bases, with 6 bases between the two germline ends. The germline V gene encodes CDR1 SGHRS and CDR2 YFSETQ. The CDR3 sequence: CASSLEGGNQPQHF. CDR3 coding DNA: TGCGCCAGCAGCTTGGAGGGGGGCAATCAGCCCCAGCATTTT. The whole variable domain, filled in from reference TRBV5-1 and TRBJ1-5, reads KAGVTQTPRYLIKTRGQQVTLSCSPISGHRSVSWYQQTPGQGLQFLFEYFSETQRNKGNFPGRFSGRQFSNSRSEMNVSTLELGDSALYLCASSLEGGNQPQHFGDGTRLSIL.

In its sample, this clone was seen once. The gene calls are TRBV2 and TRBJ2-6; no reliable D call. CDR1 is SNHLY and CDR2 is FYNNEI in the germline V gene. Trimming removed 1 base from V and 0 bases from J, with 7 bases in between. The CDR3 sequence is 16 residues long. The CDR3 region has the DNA TGTGCCAGCAGTGAAGGTGGAGCCTCTGGGGCCAACGTCCTGACTTTC. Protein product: CASSEGGASGANVLTF.

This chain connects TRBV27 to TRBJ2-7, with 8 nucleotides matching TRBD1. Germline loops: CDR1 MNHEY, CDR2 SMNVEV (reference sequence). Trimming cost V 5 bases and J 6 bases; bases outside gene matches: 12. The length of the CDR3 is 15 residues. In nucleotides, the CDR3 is TGTGCCAGCAGTACCACCCGGACAGGGTCTCGCGAGCAGTACTTC. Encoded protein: CASSTTRTGSREQYF.

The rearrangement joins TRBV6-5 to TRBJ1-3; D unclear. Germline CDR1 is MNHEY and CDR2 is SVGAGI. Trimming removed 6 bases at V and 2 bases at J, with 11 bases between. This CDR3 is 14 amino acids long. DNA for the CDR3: TGTGCCAGCAGGACGCCGGGAGCTGGAAACACCATATATTTT. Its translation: CASRTPGAGNTIYF.

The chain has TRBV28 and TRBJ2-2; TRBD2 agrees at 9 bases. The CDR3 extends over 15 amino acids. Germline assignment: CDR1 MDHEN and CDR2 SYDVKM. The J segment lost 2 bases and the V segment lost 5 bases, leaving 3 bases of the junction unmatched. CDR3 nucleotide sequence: TGTGCCAGCAGTCCGACTAGCGGCAACACCGGGGAGCTGTTTTTT. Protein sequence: CASSPTSGNTGELFF.

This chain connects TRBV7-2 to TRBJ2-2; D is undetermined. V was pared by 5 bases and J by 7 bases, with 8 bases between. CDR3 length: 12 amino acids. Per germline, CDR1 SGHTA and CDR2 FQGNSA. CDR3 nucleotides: TGTGCCAGCAGCCCATACTACGGGGAGCTGTTTTTT. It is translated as CASSPYYGELFF.